This TCR beta chain was observed in a study of T cells in Graves' hyperthyroidism and ophthalmopathy. Hyperthyroidism patients were newly diagnosed, had disease duration under 2 months, and were aged 18 to 65 years. The V gene end was trimmed by 5 bases and the J gene end by 5 bases; junction bases not matched to a gene: 9. The CDR3 covers 15 residues. The investigators amplified TCR beta CDR3 regions from RNA transcripts. TCR CDR3 underwent first-round RT-PCR with the HTBI primer set. TCRdb re-called the multiplex PCR reads with MiXCR, one entry per CDR3 protein. This sample has about 690,000 distinct CDR3 sequences, with roughly a sixth found just once.

This clonotype was sampled from a man aged 50 to 60 with Graves' hyperthyroidism. Source material: blood. The chain uses TRBV12-3 or TRBV12-4 and TRBJ2-1; 7 bases line up with TRBD2. CDR3 in amino acids: CASSDSGAGDNEQFF. CDR3 bases: TGTGCCAGCAGTGACAGCGGCGCGGGGGACAATGAGCAGTTCTTC.